This is a list of T cell receptor beta chains from one sample in a study of OX40 agonist ivuxolimab in advanced cancers. TCRdb's table, derived via immunoSEQ multiplex PCR, lists solely in-frame clones and lacks some. Found here are tens of thousands of clones, around 85% of them singletons; the top ten hold 5.9%. The sample here was CD4+ or CD8+ T cells sorted from blood, taken in a trial of the OX40 agonist ivuxolimab. The receptors derive from an adult with an advanced solid tumor such as melanoma, head and neck, liver or kidney cancer. CDR3s include the opening cysteine and the closing phenylalanine or tryptophan. The D gene is left open where the match is weak. Part of the rows lack a size; the others show once, few, many or a class for expanded clones.

>TRBV5-6|.|.|TRBJ2-2
TGTGCCAGCACCATCAGGGAGGGGGCCTACACCGGGGAGCTGTTTTTT
CASTIREGAYTGELFF
>TRBV27|TRBD1|.|TRBJ1-2
TGTGCCAGCAGTCCCCTGTCGGGACAGGGGAACTATGGCTACACCTTC
CASSPLSGQGNYGYTF
>TRBV7-8|.|.|TRBJ1-2
TGTGCCAGCAGCGAAGGGACACGAGCTAACTATGGCTACACCTTC
CASSEGTRANYGYTF
>TRBV7-2|TRBD2|.|TRBJ2-1
TGTGCCAGCAGCTTAGCCGAGCGGGGGAGGGAGATGGAGTTCTTC
CASSLAERGREMEFF
>TRBV27|.|.|TRBJ2-1
TGTGCCAGCAGTGTGAGTAGAAACAATGAGCAGTTCTTC
CASSVSRNNEQFF
>TRBV27|TRBD1|.|TRBJ1-6
TGTGCCAGCAGCGTACAGGGGGGACGGAGTTCACCCCTCCACTTT
CASSVQGGRSSPLHF
>TRBV7-2|.|.|TRBJ2-5
TGTGCCAGCAGCTTAAACCTGGGGAAAGAGACCCAGTACTTC
CASSLNLGKETQYF
>TRBV6-6|.|.|TRBJ2-2
TGTGCCAGCAGAGAGCTCACCGGGGAGCTGTTTTTT
CASRELTGELFF
>TRBV7-6|TRBD1|.|TRBJ1-4
TGTGCCAGCAGCCCCGGACAGGGTTTCAATGAAAAACTGTTTTTT
CASSPGQGFNEKLFF
>TRBV28|.|.|TRBJ2-2
TGTGCCAGCAGCAGTACGAACACCGGGGAGCTGTTTTTT
CASSSTNTGELFF
>TRBV9|.|.|TRBJ2-7
TGTGCCAGCAGCGTAGGGAGTCTAGGTCTTTCCTACGAGCAGTACTTC
CASSVGSLGLSYEQYF
>TRBV19|.|.|TRBJ2-3
TGTGCCAGTAGTGACACCTCAGATACGCAGTATTTT
CASSDTSDTQYF
>TRBV18|.|once|TRBJ1-1
TGTGCCAGCTCACCGGGGTGGAGCCCCATGGGGACTGAAGCTTTCTTT
CASSPGWSPMGTEAFF
>TRBV4-1|.|.|TRBJ1-1
TGCGCCAGCAGCGGGCCCCTGAAGGGCACTGAAGCTTTCTTT
CASSGPLKGTEAFF
>TRBV6-1|.|.|TRBJ1-1
TGTGCCAGCAGTGAAGTCTCGAACACTGAAGCTTTCTTT
CASSEVSNTEAFF
>TRBV5-1|TRBD1|.|TRBJ1-4
TGCGCCAGCAGCTTAGGACAGGGGGCGGAAAAACTGTTTTTT
CASSLGQGAEKLFF
>TRBV4-1|.|once|TRBJ2-7
TGCGCCAGCAGCCAAGAGGTTTCAGAGTCCTACGAGCAGTACTTC
CASSQEVSESYEQYF
>TRBV6-5|TRBD1|once|TRBJ2-7
TGTGCCACCCGGACAGGGGAGGGCTACGAGCAGTACTTC
CATRTGEGYEQYF
>TRBV4-1|.|.|TRBJ1-4
TGCGCCAGCGGGCGGTCATGGGGACGAGAAAAACTGTTTTTT
CASGRSWGREKLFF
>TRBV28|TRBD1|.|TRBJ1-2
TGTGCCAGCAGTCTAGGGGGCGGCTATGGCTACACCTTC
CASSLGGGYGYTF
>TRBV5-1|.|.|TRBJ2-6
TGCGCCAGCAGCCCAAATTCGGGGGCCCTCTCTGGGGCCAACGTCCTGACTTTC
CASSPNSGALSGANVLTF
>TRBV9|.|.|TRBJ2-1
TGTGCCAGCAGCGTAGAAGAGGGAATGAAGCAGTTCTTC
CASSVEEGMKQFF
>TRBV6-1|.|.|TRBJ2-2
TGTGCCAGCTCCCCCTTCGGACAACCCACCGGGGAGCTGTTTTTT
CASSPFGQPTGELFF
>TRBV5-1|.|few|TRBJ1-2
TGCGCCAGCAGCTTCTCTTTGCAGACAAACTATGGCTACACCTTC
CASSFSLQTNYGYTF
>TRBV5-1|.|once|TRBJ2-1
TGCGCCAGCAGCTTGAGTCAGTACAATGAGCAGTTCTTC
CASSLSQYNEQFF
>TRBV6-5|.|.|TRBJ2-1
TGTGCCAGCAGTCAATCGGACTACAATGAGCAGTTCTTC
CASSQSDYNEQFF
>TRBV5-1|.|once|TRBJ2-3
TGCGCCAGCAGCTTGGCCCCCTCAGATACGCAGTATTTT
CASSLAPSDTQYF
>TRBV7-9|TRBD1|.|TRBJ2-3
TGTGCCAGCAGTTTCACAGGGGTAAATACGCAGTATTTT
CASSFTGVNTQYF
>TRBV28|.|.|TRBJ1-2
TGTGCCAGCAGTCCGGACGGAGACTATGGCTACACCTTC
CASSPDGDYGYTF
>TRBV6-5|.|.|TRBJ1-4
TGTGCCAGCAGTTACTACAGCCCAACTAATGAAAAACTGTTTTTT
CASSYYSPTNEKLFF
>TRBV5-1|TRBD1|.|TRBJ1-6
TGCGCCAGCAACATAGGACAGGGGGGAATCGGCCTAAATTCACCCCTCCACTTT
CASNIGQGGIGLNSPLHF
>TRBV18|.|.|TRBJ1-4
TGTGCCAGCTCACCTCAGAGAACAGGGACTAATGAAAAACTGTTTTTT
CASSPQRTGTNEKLFF
>TRBV7-2|.|.|TRBJ1-5
TGTGCCAGCAGCTTGAGACAAGAGGGCAATCAGCCCCAGCATTTT
CASSLRQEGNQPQHF
>TRBV6-1|.|.|TRBJ2-1
TGTGCCAGCAGAGGTGGCATGTCCTACAATGAGCAGTTCTTC
CASRGGMSYNEQFF
>TRBV14|.|.|TRBJ1-3
TGTGCCAGCAGCTGGCCCAGGGGACTATCTGGAAACACCATATATTTT
CASSWPRGLSGNTIYF
>TRBV7-9|.|once|TRBJ1-1
TGTGCCAGCAGCTTAATTGAGGACACTGAAGCTTTCTTT
CASSLIEDTEAFF
>TRBV5-4|.|.|TRBJ2-6
TGTGCCAGCAGCCTGGCCGGGTTCGGGGCCAACGTCCTGACTTTC
CASSLAGFGANVLTF
>TRBV7-9|.|few|TRBJ1-6
TGTGCCAGCAGGCACGCCGATTCACCCCTCCACTTT
CASRHADSPLHF
>TRBV7-9|.|.|TRBJ1-5
TGTGCCAGCAGCCATGGACCGATTAATCAGCCCCAGCATTTT
CASSHGPINQPQHF
>TRBV28|TRBD1|once|TRBJ1-4
TGTGCCAGCAGACCCTGGGGACAGACTAATGAAAAACTGTTTTTT
CASRPWGQTNEKLFF
>TRBV10-3|.|once|TRBJ1-3
TGTGCCATCAGTGACCGGGGGGCCGGAAACACCATATATTTT
CAISDRGAGNTIYF
>TRBV19|.|.|TRBJ2-7
TGTGCCAGTAGTATTAAGGGGGGGAGCTTCTACGAGCAGTACTTC
CASSIKGGSFYEQYF
>TRBV4-1|.|.|TRBJ1-1
TGCGCCAGCAGCCAAGAGAGGGGACTACTCGGCGGCACTGAAGCTTTCTTT
CASSQERGLLGGTEAFF
>TRBV11-3|TRBD1|.|TRBJ2-7
TGTGCCAGCAGCCGTGGGGGGACAGGGGGCAGTGAGCAGTACTTC
CASSRGGTGGSEQYF
>TRBV6-5|.|.|TRBJ2-4
TGTGCCAGCAGTTACTATGCGAAAGGGGCCAAAAACATTCAGTACTTC
CASSYYAKGAKNIQYF
>TRBV5-4|.|once|TRBJ2-1
TGTGCCAGCAGCTTGGTGGAAGAAGGGATTAATGAGCAGTTCTTC
CASSLVEEGINEQFF
>TRBV19|TRBD1|.|TRBJ1-5
TGTGCCAGTACAACCGGGACAGGGTATTTTCAGCCCCAGCATTTT
CASTTGTGYFQPQHF
>TRBV11-2|.|once|TRBJ2-5
TGTGCCAGCAGCCCCCTCGGGGGCGCGGAGACCCAGTACTTC
CASSPLGGAETQYF
>TRBV6-5|.|.|TRBJ2-1
TGTGCCAGCAGCGGGCAGAAAACCTACAATGAGCAGTTCTTC
CASSGQKTYNEQFF
>TRBV10-3|.|large|TRBJ1-2
TGTGCCATCAGTGACGGGGGCTGGTATGGCTACACCTTC
CAISDGGWYGYTF
>TRBV28|.|.|TRBJ1-1
TGTGCCAGCAGTTTATCATCAGGGACTACTGAAGCTTTCTTT
CASSLSSGTTEAFF
>TRBV5-1|.|.|TRBJ2-7
TGCGCCAGCAGCCCAATCAATATCTACGAGCAGTACTTC
CASSPINIYEQYF
>TRBV11-2|.|.|TRBJ1-3
TGTGCCAGCAGCTTACGTTCCACCATATATTTT
CASSLRSTIYF
>TRBV27|.|.|TRBJ1-5
TGTGCCAGCAGTTTAGCCTTTACAGGGCCCAGCAATCAGCCCCAGCATTTT
CASSLAFTGPSNQPQHF
>TRBV5-6|.|.|TRBJ2-1
TGTGCCAGCAGCTTTTTTGTTGTGGTCAGGGGCAATGAGCAGTTCTTC
CASSFFVVVRGNEQFF
>TRBV19|.|.|TRBJ2-5
TGTGCCAGTAGTATGACCAGACTAGAGACCCAGTACTTC
CASSMTRLETQYF
>TRBV2|TRBD2|.|TRBJ2-1
TGTGCCAGCCGTAGCGGGACCTCCTACAATGAGCAGTTCTTC
CASRSGTSYNEQFF